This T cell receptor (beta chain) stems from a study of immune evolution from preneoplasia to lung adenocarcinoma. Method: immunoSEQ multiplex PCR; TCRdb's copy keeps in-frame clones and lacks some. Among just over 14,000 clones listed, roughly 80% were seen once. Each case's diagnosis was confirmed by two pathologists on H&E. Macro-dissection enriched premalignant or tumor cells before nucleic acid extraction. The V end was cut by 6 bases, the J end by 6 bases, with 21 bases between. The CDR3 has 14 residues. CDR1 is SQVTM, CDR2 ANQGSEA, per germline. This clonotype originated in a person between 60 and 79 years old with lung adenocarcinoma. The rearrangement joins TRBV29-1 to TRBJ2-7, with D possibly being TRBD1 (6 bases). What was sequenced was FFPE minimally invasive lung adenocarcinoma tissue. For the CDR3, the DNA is TGCAGCGTCGCACTTCAGGGGAAATACGTCGAGCAGTACTTC. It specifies CSVALQGKYVEQYF.